This TCR beta chain was profiled in a study of blood T cell repertoires in COVID-19. Study-level background: COVID-19 samples collected from the United States, Italy and Spain covered acute and convalescent phases. PBMCs, B-cell-depleted T cells, or T cells were the source of the cDNA or gDNA that made up the material.

CDR3 length equals 14 residues. Germline values: CDR1 MNHEY, CDR2 SVGEGT. Germline trimming cut 5 bases from V and 2 bases from J; bases unmatched to any gene: 3. As processed by the authors: How many nucleated cells were present was estimated from reference gene primer amplification. Sequencing used immunoSEQ multiplex PCR; TCRdb keeps in-frame clones, though not all of them. The V and J calls and clone size were taken over from that table, and D and trimming were inferred from the DNA. The table records about 40,000 clones, roughly 83% of them present only once. This clonotype was sampled from a human donor with acute or convalescent COVID-19. The donor label of this sample is uncertain. The chain recombines TRBV6-2 or TRBV6-3 with TRBJ2-1; 7 bases are shared with TRBD1. The specimen was peripheral blood. CDR3 in DNA: TGTGCCAGCAGTCATCAGGGGGCCTACAATGAGCAGTTCTTC. Protein sequence: CASSHQGAYNEQFF.